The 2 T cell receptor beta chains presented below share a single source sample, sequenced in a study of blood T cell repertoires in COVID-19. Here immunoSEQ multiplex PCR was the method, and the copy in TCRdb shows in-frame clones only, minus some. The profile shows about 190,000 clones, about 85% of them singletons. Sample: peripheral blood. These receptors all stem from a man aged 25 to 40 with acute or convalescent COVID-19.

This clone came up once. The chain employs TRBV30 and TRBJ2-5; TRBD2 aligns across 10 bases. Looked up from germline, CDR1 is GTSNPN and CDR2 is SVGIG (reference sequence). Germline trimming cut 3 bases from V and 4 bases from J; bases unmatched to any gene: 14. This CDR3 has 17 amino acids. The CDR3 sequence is CAWRSLAGSQKGETQYF. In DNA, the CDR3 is TGTGCCTGGAGGTCACTAGCGGGGTCACAAAAGGGAGAGACCCAGTACTTC.

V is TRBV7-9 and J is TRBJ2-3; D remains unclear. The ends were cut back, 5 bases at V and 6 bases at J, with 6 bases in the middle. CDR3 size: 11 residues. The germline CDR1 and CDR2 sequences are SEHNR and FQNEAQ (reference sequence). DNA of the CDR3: TGTGCCAGCAGCGAGGTTGATACGCAGTATTTT. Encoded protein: CASSEVDTQYF.